Below, one T cell receptor (beta chain) is given with its context. The J segment lost 6 bases and the V segment lost 4 bases, leaving 1 base of the junction unmatched. Germline V CDR1 and CDR2: LGHDT, YNNKEL (reference sequence). The CDR3 is 14 residues long. Here immunoSEQ multiplex PCR was the method, and the copy in TCRdb shows in-frame clones only, minus some. Of 150,000 to 200,000 clones in the sample, roughly 84% were seen once. This entry is derived from a study of blood T cell repertoires in COVID-19. Sequencing was done on a sample of PBMCs or T cells enriched from blood (not recorded which). The rearrangement links TRBV3-1 (or the pseudogene TRBV3-2) to TRBJ2-2; 11 bases line up with TRBD2. The sequence derives from a woman aged 55 to 70 who had recovered from COVID-19. CDR3 DNA: TGTGCCAGCAGCCGGACTAGCGGGCCCGGGGAGCTGTTTTTT. Translating gives CASSRTSGPGELFF.